The next 15 T cell receptor beta chains were all read from a single sample in a study of cytomegalovirus exposure and HLA in healthy donors. Use of 60 Vbeta and 13 Jbeta primers characterized the PCR. TCRdb keeps only in-frame clones here, not all; method: immunoSEQ multiplex PCR. The data hold under 120,000 clones, with roughly 70% observed a single time. Material for sequencing was PBMCs. These receptors were collected from a man between 35 and 55 years old in good health and CMV-seropositive.

This clone came up a few times. This chain connects TRBV6-5 to TRBJ2-7; TRBD2 matches 7 bases. V was pared by 0 bases and J by 0 bases, with 5 bases of the junction left unmatched. The CDR3 contains 16 residues. CDR1 is MNHEY, CDR2 SVGAGI, per germline. This CDR3 reads CASSYSSRGSSYEQYF. The CDR3 nucleotides are TGTGCCAGCAGTTACTCCTCTCGCGGGAGCTCCTACGAGCAGTACTTC.

This chain joins TRBV19 and TRBJ1-1; 8 bases are a match to TRBD1. Looked up from germline, CDR1 is LNHDA and CDR2 is SQIVND (reference sequence). Unmatched junction bases numbered 8, after V lost 5 bases and J lost 3 bases. CDR3 length: 15 residues. The CDR3 nucleotides are TGTGCCAGTAGTCCTTTGACAGGGGCGGACACTGAAGCTTTCTTT. Protein: CASSPLTGADTEAFF.

In DNA, the CDR3 is TGTGCCAGCAGCGCATACGTAGGGGTTCAGGGCAATGAGCAGTTCTTC. Translated, it gives CASSAYVGVQGNEQFF. V is TRBV9 and J is TRBJ2-1; D is possibly TRBD1 (5 bases). CDR1 SGDLS and CDR2 YYNGEE come from the germline V gene. The V and J ends lost 3 bases and 6 bases respectively, with 19 bases between them. This CDR3 contains 16 residues.

This clone was counted a single time. V and J are TRBV25-1 and TRBJ1-1; 7 bases are a match to TRBD1. Germline values: CDR1 MGHDK, CDR2 SYGVNS. The length of the CDR3 is 14 residues. V was clipped by 1 base and J by 5 bases; unmatched bases: 4. CDR3 in amino acids: CASSEWTGATEAFF. The CDR3 DNA reads TGTGCCAGCAGTGAATGGACAGGTGCTACTGAAGCTTTCTTT.

The DNA for the CDR3 is TGTGCCTGGGAACCACAGGGCTGGACCAAAAACATTCAGTACTTC. Translating it yields CAWEPQGWTKNIQYF. The chain combines TRBV30 with TRBJ2-4; weak D call: TRBD1 (6 bases). The CDR3 is made up of 15 amino acids. Germline CDR1 GTSNPN, CDR2 SVGIG (reference sequence). Trimming removed 5 bases at V and 2 bases at J, with 16 bases between. The entire variable domain, with the rest obtained from reference TRBV30 and TRBJ2-4, is as follows: SQTIHQWPATLVQPVGSPLSLECTVEGTSNPNLYWYRQAAGRGLQLLFYSVGIGQISSEVPQNLSASRPQDRQFILSSKKLLLSDSGFYLCAWEPQGWTKNIQYFGAGTRLSVL.

This clone was observed once. This chain links TRBV10-2 with TRBJ2-3; perhaps TRBD2 as D (6 bases). Germline-derived CDR1 and CDR2 are WSHSY and SAAADI. This CDR3 region has 13 residues. V lost 11 bases and J 3 bases, leaving 15 bases between the germline ends. CDR3 sequence: CACWDFRTDTQYF. The CDR3, as DNA: TGCGCCTGCTGGGACTTTCGGACAGATACGCAGTATTTT.

The table lists this clone with a few counts. This chain connects TRBV14 to TRBJ2-5; a weak D match, TRBD1 (6 bases). From germline, CDR1 is SGHDN and CDR2 FVKESK. This CDR3 contains 20 residues. V lost 4 bases and J 0 bases, leaving 27 bases between the germline ends. The CDR3 sequence is CASSPRSGTRISSYQETQYF. For the CDR3, the DNA is TGTGCCAGCAGCCCCCGGTCGGGGACACGAATCTCTTCGTACCAAGAGACCCAGTACTTC.

The CDR3 DNA is TGTGCCAGCAGTCCAAGGGGGGGGGCAATTGAAGCTTTCTTT. Protein sequence: CASSPRGGAIEAFF. The chain employs TRBV6-1 and TRBJ1-1, with TRBD1 as a possible D gene (6 bases). This CDR3 comprises 14 residues. The germline V gene has CDR1 MNHNS and CDR2 SASEGT. V was shortened by 5 bases and J by 7 bases, with 17 bases between the two germline ends.

J is TRBJ2-1 and V is TRBV7-2, with D possibly being TRBD2 (7 bases). The V end was cut by 5 bases, the J end by 5 bases, with 16 bases between. The CDR3 has 15 residues. The germline V gene has CDR1 SGHTA and CDR2 FQGNSA. The CDR3 sequence is CASSGGGPSHNEQFF. As DNA, the CDR3 is TGTGCCAGCAGCGGGGGGGGCCCGTCCCACAATGAGCAGTTCTTC.

The chain recombines TRBV6-1 with TRBJ2-7; 10 bases line up with TRBD1. The CDR3 runs to 15 residues. V shed 10 bases and J 6 bases; nucleotides not matched to a gene: 15. In germline, CDR1 is MNHNS, CDR2 SASEGT. The CDR3 loop is CATQKVGQGLFEQYV. Here the CDR3 DNA reads TGTGCCACCCAAAAGGTGGGACAGGGGTTATTCGAGCAGTACGTC.

The chain uses TRBV14 and TRBJ2-5, with 7 positions matching TRBD2. TRBJ2-7 explains the end of the DNA better; the J call may be wrong. Germline lookup yields CDR1 SGHDN and CDR2 FVKESK. The CDR3 is 12 residues long. CDR3 residues: CASSQSGIEQYF. In DNA, the CDR3 is TGTGCCAGCAGCCAGAGCGGGATCGAGCAGTACTTC.

This chain joins TRBV5-4 and TRBJ2-3; TRBD2 agrees at 11 bases. The V gene's germline CDR1 is SGHNT and CDR2 YYREEE (reference sequence). V lost 0 bases, J lost 8 bases, and 8 bases stayed unmatched. The CDR3 is made up of 16 amino acids. The CDR3 coding sequence is TGTGCCAGCAGCTTGGCCGCTAGCGGGGGGCCAGGTACGCAGTATTTT. Translated, it gives CASSLAASGGPGTQYF.

The J gene is TRBJ2-3, the V gene TRBV9, with 11 bases fitting TRBD2. Germline CDR1 reads SGDLS; CDR2 reads YYNGEE. The CDR3 runs 18 residues. With 4 bases clipped from V and 1 base from J, the junction kept 11 bases outside the gene matches. CDR3 coding DNA: TGTGCCAGCAGCCCAACTAGCGGGAGCGCGTCTGGCACAGATACGCAGTATTTT. As protein: CASSPTSGSASGTDTQYF.

V gene TRBV5-6 combines with J gene TRBJ2-1, with TRBD2 identical over 10 bases. V dropped 4 bases and J dropped 5; count of bases not matched to a gene: 12. Germline values: CDR1 SGHDT, CDR2 YYEEEE. The CDR3 covers 17 residues. This CDR3 is CASSARRTSGINNEQFF. The CDR3 DNA sequence: TGTGCCAGCAGCGCGCGGCGGACTAGCGGAATAAACAATGAGCAGTTCTTC.

The chain carries TRBV11-2 and TRBJ1-1; no reliable D call. The CDR3 is 14 residues long. V was shortened by 5 bases and J by 2 bases, with 12 bases between the two germline ends. Germline V gene sequence: CDR1 SGHAT, CDR2 FQNNGV. CDR3 sequence: CASSPLSDNTEAFF. The CDR3 region has the DNA TGTGCCAGCAGCCCATTGTCAGATAACACTGAAGCTTTCTTT.